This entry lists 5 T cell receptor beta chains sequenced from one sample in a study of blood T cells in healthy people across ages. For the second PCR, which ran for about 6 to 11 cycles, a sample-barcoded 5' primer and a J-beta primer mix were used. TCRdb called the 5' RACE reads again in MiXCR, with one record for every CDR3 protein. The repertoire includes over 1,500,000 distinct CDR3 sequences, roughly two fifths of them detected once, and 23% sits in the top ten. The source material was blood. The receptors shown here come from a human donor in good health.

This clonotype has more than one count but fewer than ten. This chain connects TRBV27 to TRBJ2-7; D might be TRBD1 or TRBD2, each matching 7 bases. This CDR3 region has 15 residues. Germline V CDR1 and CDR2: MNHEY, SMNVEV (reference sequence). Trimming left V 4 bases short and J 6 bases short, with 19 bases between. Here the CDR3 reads CASSSAGGGHSEQYF. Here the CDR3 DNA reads TGTGCCAGCAGTTCGGCAGGGGGGGGGCACTCCGAGCAGTACTTC.

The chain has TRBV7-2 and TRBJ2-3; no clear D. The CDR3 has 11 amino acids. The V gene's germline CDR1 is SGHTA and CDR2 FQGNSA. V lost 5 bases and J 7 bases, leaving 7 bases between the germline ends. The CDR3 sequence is CASSPLYTQYF. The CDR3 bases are TGTGCCAGCAGCCCCCTTTATACGCAGTATTTT.

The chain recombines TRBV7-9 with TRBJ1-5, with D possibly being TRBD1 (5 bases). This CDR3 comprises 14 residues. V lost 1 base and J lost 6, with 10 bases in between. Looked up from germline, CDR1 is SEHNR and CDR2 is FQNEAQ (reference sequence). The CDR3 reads CASSLGRAPQPQHF. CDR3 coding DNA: TGTGCCAGCAGCTTAGGCAGGGCCCCTCAGCCCCAGCATTTT.

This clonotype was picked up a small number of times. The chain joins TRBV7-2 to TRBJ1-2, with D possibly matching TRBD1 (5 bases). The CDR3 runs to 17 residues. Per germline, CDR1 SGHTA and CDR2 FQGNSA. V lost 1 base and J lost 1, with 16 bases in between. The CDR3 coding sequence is TGTGCCAGCAGCTTAGGCGGTGCAGGGTGGGATAACTATGGCTACACCTTC. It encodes CASSLGGAGWDNYGYTF. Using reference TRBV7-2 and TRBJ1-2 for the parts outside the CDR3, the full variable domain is GAGVSQSPSNKVTEKGKDVELRCDPISGHTALYWYRQSLGQGLEFLIYFQGNSAPDKSGLPSDRFSAERTGGSVSTLTIQRTQQEDSAVYLCASSLGGAGWDNYGYTFGSGTRLTVV.

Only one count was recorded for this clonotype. The CDR3: CASSYSMDGLAKNIQYF. In DNA, the CDR3 is TGTGCCAGCAGTTACTCGATGGACGGCCTAGCCAAAAACATTCAGTACTTC. The chain is built from TRBV6-5 and TRBJ2-4; D gene unclear. The CDR3 extends over 17 amino acids. V lost 0 bases to trimming and J lost 0 bases, with 12 bases between them. Germline V gene lookup returns CDR1 MNHEY and CDR2 SVGAGI.